A selection of T cell receptor beta chains follows, all from one sample in a study of cytomegalovirus exposure and HLA in healthy donors. Assay: immunoSEQ multiplex PCR; the TCRdb copy retains only in-frame clones and omits some. The table shows 150,000 to 200,000 clones, with roughly 77% occurring only once. Specimen: PBMCs. These receptors came from a male donor in good health and CMV-seronegative. CDR3s include the opening cysteine and the closing phenylalanine or tryptophan. The D gene is left open where the match is weak. The size field is filled for only some rows; it gives once, few, many or a size class.

D gene	V gene	J gene	clone size	CDR3 DNA	CDR3 protein
NA	TRBV10-3	TRBJ1-1	NA	TGTGCCATCAGTGACGGGGGGGTCAGCACTGAAGCTTTCTTT	CAISDGGVSTEAFF
NA	TRBV6-5	TRBJ1-1	NA	TGTGCCAGCAGTTACGACAGCCGGACTGAAGCTTTCTTT	CASSYDSRTEAFF
TRBD1	TRBV6-4	TRBJ2-7	few	TGTGCCAGCAGCCCGACAGGGACCAGCTACGAGCAGTACTTC	CASSPTGTSYEQYF
NA	TRBV7-6	TRBJ2-3	NA	TGTGCCAGCAGTTGGACTGCAGATACGCAGTATTTT	CASSWTADTQYF
NA	TRBV19	TRBJ2-7	NA	TGTGCCAGTAGTCACCTCGACGGGAACTACGAGCAGTACTTC	CASSHLDGNYEQYF
TRBD1	TRBV5-1	TRBJ1-1	NA	TGCGCCAGCAGCTTGGGCGGGACAGGGGAGGGAGCTTTCTTT	CASSLGGTGEGAFF
NA	TRBV28	TRBJ1-1	NA	TGTGCCAGCAGTTTCCGCCCACAGGGAGCTGAAGCTTTCTTT	CASSFRPQGAEAFF
NA	TRBV11-3	TRBJ2-1	NA	TGTGCCAGCAGCTTCGGGGGAGTAGACAACAATGAGCAGTTCTTC	CASSFGGVDNNEQFF
NA	TRBV7-9	TRBJ2-3	NA	TGTGCCAGCAGCTCCGGACTCGTCACAGATACGCAGTATTTT	CASSSGLVTDTQYF
TRBD2	TRBV27	TRBJ2-7	NA	TGTGCCAGCAGTTTAATGCGGGGGGCTGCCTACGAGCAGTACTTC	CASSLMRGAAYEQYF
TRBD1	TRBV6-5	TRBJ1-2	NA	TGTGCCAGCAGCCAGGACAGGGGGGATGGCTACACCTTC	CASSQDRGDGYTF
TRBD2	TRBV9	TRBJ2-1	NA	TGTGCCAGCAGCGCCAACCCCCTAGCGGGGGGGCCTGAGCAGTTCTTC	CASSANPLAGGPEQFF
NA	TRBV30	TRBJ1-3	NA	TGTGCCTGGAGATCCGATCTCCTACGGTCTGGAAACACCATATATTTT	CAWRSDLLRSGNTIYF
TRBD2	TRBV28	TRBJ2-7	NA	TGTGCCAGCAGTTTAGTTGGGACTAGCGCTACCTACGAGCAGTACTTC	CASSLVGTSATYEQYF
NA	TRBV4-1	TRBJ2-1	NA	TGCGCCAGCAGCCAAGCAAGGGGGGGGGATGAGCAGTTCTTC	CASSQARGGDEQFF
NA	TRBV7-9	TRBJ2-5	NA	TGTGCCAGCAGAAAAGAAGGGGGTACGGAGACCCAGTACTTC	CASRKEGGTETQYF
TRBD2	TRBV5-1	TRBJ2-2	NA	TGCGCCAGCAGCTTGGCGCTTGGGGGGGGGAACACCGGGGAGCTGTTTTTT	CASSLALGGGNTGELFF
TRBD1	TRBV5-6	TRBJ2-7	NA	TGTGCCAGCAGCCGGGACAGCGTCTCCTACGGGCAGTACTTC	CASSRDSVSYGQYF
NA	TRBV5-6	TRBJ2-5	NA	TGTGCCAGCGCGTTGGGGGGAGAGACCCAGTACTTC	CASALGGETQYF
TRBD1	TRBV27	TRBJ1-5	NA	TGTGCCAGCAGTCTTAGACAGGGCGATCAGCCCCAGCATTTT	CASSLRQGDQPQHF
TRBD1	TRBV27	TRBJ1-2	NA	TGTGCCAGCAGTCCAGGACAGGAACGTGGCTACACCTTC	CASSPGQERGYTF
TRBD1	TRBV6-1	TRBJ2-5	few	TGTGCCATCGCCGGGACAGGTGAGACCCAGTACTTC	CAIAGTGETQYF
TRBD1	TRBV7-8	TRBJ2-5	NA	TGTGCCAGCAGCTTAACAGGGGTTCAAGAGACCCAGTACTTC	CASSLTGVQETQYF
NA	TRBV5-1	TRBJ2-5	NA	TGCGCCAGCAGCTTGTACCCAGGGTTCGAGACCCAGTACTTC	CASSLYPGFETQYF
NA	TRBV25-1	TRBJ1-2	NA	TGTGCCAGTAGTGGCACAGGGTTGGGCTACACCTTC	CASSGTGLGYTF
NA	TRBV11-2	TRBJ2-5	NA	TGTGCCAGCAGCTCTCCGGGGTCAGAGACCCAGTACTTC	CASSSPGSETQYF
NA	TRBV5-1	TRBJ1-2	few	TGCGCCAGCAGCTGGGAGGCGGAAGTGCTGGCCTATGGCTACACCTTC	CASSWEAEVLAYGYTF
TRBD2	TRBV9	TRBJ2-1	NA	TGTGCCAGCAGCGTATGGCTAGCGGGGGGGCATGAGCAGTTCTTC	CASSVWLAGGHEQFF
TRBD1	TRBV25-1	TRBJ2-7	NA	TGTGCCAGCAGTTCCCGCCGGGACAGGGGCTACGAGCAGTACTTC	CASSSRRDRGYEQYF
NA	TRBV11-3	TRBJ2-1	NA	TGTGCCAGCAGCTTACGCTCCCTAGTGGGTTCCTACAATGAGCAGTTCTTC	CASSLRSLVGSYNEQFF
TRBD2	TRBV11-2	TRBJ2-1	NA	TGTGCCAGCAGCGGGGGGGAGGATTTAAATGAGCAGTTCTTC	CASSGGEDLNEQFF
TRBD1	TRBV2	TRBJ1-6	NA	TGTGCCAGCTCGTTAGGACAGGGAAGATCACCCCTCCACTTT	CASSLGQGRSPLHF
TRBD1	TRBV19	TRBJ1-1	NA	TGTGCCAGTAGTATAGATCCACGACGGGACAGGATTGGGACTGAAGCTTTCTTT	CASSIDPRRDRIGTEAFF
TRBD1	TRBV7-6	TRBJ2-5	NA	TGTGCCAGCAGCTTAGGACAGGGCCAAGAGACCCAGTACTTC	CASSLGQGQETQYF
TRBD2	TRBV4-1	TRBJ2-5	NA	TGCGCCAGCAGCCGAACTAGCGGGGGACAAGAGACCCAGTACTTC	CASSRTSGGQETQYF
TRBD1	TRBV14	TRBJ2-4	NA	TGTGCCAGCAGTCCTAGACAGGGCGGCATTCAGTACTTC	CASSPRQGGIQYF
NA	TRBV6-5	TRBJ2-7	NA	TGTGCCAGCAGTTACTCGCCGGGACTCATATACGAGCAGTACTTC	CASSYSPGLIYEQYF